The entry below gives a single TCR beta chain sequence along with its context. This clonotype has more than one count but fewer than ten. The antigen it binds to is not known. No base qualities exist here, and no much larger clone lies one base off it. These data originate in a study of MAIT cells during Salmonella Paratyphi A infection (dated by TCRdb to about 2017). Background on the whole study: Adult volunteers aged 18 to 60 swallowed one dose of 1-5x10^3 CFU of S. Paratyphi A strain NVGH308. Ciprofloxacin 500 mg twice daily for 14 days, starting at diagnosis, was given to diagnosed volunteers. What the authors observed across the whole study: Compared with healthy controls, diagnosed volunteers had more expansion or contraction among the top five MAIT clonotypes (around 0.52 versus 0.13), a finding that suggests the repertoire is reshaped by infection. A significant decrease in the space occupied by over-represented MAIT clonotypes was found from baseline to mid-infection (approximately 0.17 to 0.10), whereas no significant post-infection difference was found. Although the availability of volunteer samples limited sample sizes, the sizes were judged adequate for detecting differences between groups. MAIT cell TRBV usage was oligoclonal with a preference for TRBV20 and TRBV6, and infection did not appear to change this usage.

Explained via the paper, the time point label denotes: before S. Paratyphi A challenge (baseline). Using flow cytometry, MAIT cells, defined as Valpha7.2+ CD161+ T cells, were identified and sorted. Circulating MAIT cell TCRbeta repertoires were profiled longitudinally in five or six volunteers in whom enteric fever developed after controlled oral challenge with live Salmonella Paratyphi A. MAIT cell samples were contributed by each diagnosed volunteer at pre-infection, mid-infection and post-infection timepoints. A diagnosis of enteric fever was based on Paratyphi A bacteremia and/or a persistent fever above 38 degrees C that lasted longer than 12 hours. Diagnosis of infection in challenged volunteers occurred between day 4 and day 7 after challenge. For RNA extraction, between 5,000 and 10,000 MAIT cells per sample were sorted directly into RNAqueous-Micro lysis buffer. Lymphoprep gradient centrifugation was used to isolate peripheral blood mononuclear cells from blood samples and leukocyte cones. Cell sorting used a BD FACSAria Fusion or BD FACSAria III sorter.

The CDR3 spans 17 residues, from the cysteine through the phenylalanine. The kept DNA is CDR3 alone, 51 bases in frame from the first base. V loses 0 bases, J loses 0 bases, and the germline ends lie 9 bases apart. Looking up the germline V gene (reference sequence) yields CDR1 LNHNV and CDR2 YYDKDF. The method behind the library was 5' RACE. TCRbeta was amplified by two rounds of PCR with Phusion High-Fidelity polymerase, and sample-specific barcodes were added in the primers. To build the TCRbeta libraries, template-switch cDNA synthesis was carried out using SMARTScribe reverse transcriptase along with a TRBC-specific primer. After barcoding, samples were pooled and then prepared using the NEBNext Ultra DNA Library Prep Kit for Illumina. Sequencing of the libraries took place on an Illumina MiSeq using the MiSeq reagent kit v2, 300 cycles. The paper's processing steps were these. Reads were demultiplexed by barcode with Jemultiplexer and were aligned with MiTCR using default parameters. Non-functional sequences were filtered out with VDJtools, and clonotypes were defined by amino acid sequence, with frequencies based on assigned sequence reads. The clonal space homeostasis analysis grouped clonotypes by frequency into over-represented (0.05-1), large, medium and small bins. The public reads were run again by TCRdb, first through fastp at Q25 and then through MiXCR, and only productive beta chains were kept. All rows with the same CDR3 protein become a single entry with the most common DNA and genes. These V and J calls originate from TCRdb's pipeline instead of the authors' own analysis. The sample table holds under 1,200 distinct CDR3 sequences, of which roughly 23% were seen once. The ten largest account for 45% to 55% of the sample.

This TCR was sampled from a person aged 18 to 75 who was deliberately infected with Salmonella Paratyphi A in a paratyphoid fever challenge study. The rearranged chain carries TRBV15 and TRBJ2-6; the D gene identity is not certain. This specimen was MAIT cells from blood, taken at the first sampling point of the challenge study. CDR3 loop: CATSRDFSSSGANVLTF. The sequenced DNA is TGTGCCACCAGCAGAGATTTCAGCAGCTCTGGGGCCAACGTCCTGACTTTC.